This is a list of T cell receptor beta chains from one sample in a study of read filtering for tumor transcriptome and immune sequencing. TCRdb called the reads again in MiXCR, with one record for every CDR3 protein. Of more than 45,000 distinct CDR3 sequences listed, 9% to 15% are singletons. Input material: a population of CD138-negative cells sorted from bone marrow. These receptors all come from a donor aged 40 or over with multiple myeloma. Each CDR3 is given with its conserved first and last residue. The D gene is left open where the match is weak. A clone size is listed for some rows: how often the clone was seen (once, few, many), or a class if it is expanded.

d_gene	v_gene	abundance	j_gene	CDR3aa	CDR3nt
TRBD1	TRBV24-1	-	TRBJ2-7	CAASDLQGHEQYF	TGTGCCGCCAGTGATTTACAGGGGCACGAGCAGTACTTC
-	TRBV29-1	many	TRBJ2-5	CSVRGETQYF	TGCAGCGTTAGGGGGGAGACCCAGTACTTC
-	TRBV7-8	many	TRBJ2-1	CASSPTEFNEQFF	TGTGCCAGCAGCCCAACAGAGTTCAATGAGCAGTTCTTC
TRBD2	TRBV28	-	TRBJ2-1	CASSSRRGDAYNEQLF	TGTGCCAGCAGTTCCCGGCGGGGGGATGCCTACAACGAGCAGCTCTTC
-	TRBV7-2	few	TRBJ2-2	CASSLGPSAGELFF	TGTGCCAGCAGCTTAGGTCCGTCAGCCGGGGAGCTGTTTTTT
TRBD1	TRBV18	few	TRBJ2-3	CASSQRTGGSSDTQYF	TGTGCCAGCTCCCAACGGACAGGGGGCTCGTCAGATACGCAGTATTTT
-	TRBV5-1	many	TRBJ1-1	CASSLDRDLNGEAFF	TGCGCCAGCAGCTTGGACAGGGACCTAAACGGTGAAGCTTTCTTT
-	TRBV29-1	many	TRBJ1-2	CSVTAGLNYGYTF	TGCAGCGTTACGGCAGGCCTGAACTATGGCTACACCTTC
-	TRBV19	many	TRBJ1-5	CASRDRPHSNQPQHF	TGTGCCAGCAGAGACAGACCTCATAGCAATCAGCCCCAGCATTTT
TRBD1	TRBV30	many	TRBJ1-3	CAWRDRGPSGNTIYF	TGTGCCTGGAGGGACAGGGGTCCCTCTGGAAACACCATATATTTT
-	TRBV5-1	medium-sized	TRBJ2-7	CASSLEASYEQYF	TGCGCCAGCAGCTTGGAAGCATCCTACGAGCAGTACTTC
-	TRBV29-1	many	TRBJ2-1	CSVRDREDYNEQFF	TGCAGCGTTCGAGACAGGGAGGACTACAATGAGCAGTTCTTC
-	TRBV12-3/TRBV12-4	many	TRBJ2-3	CADQWAQEDTQYF	TGTGCCGACCAATGGGCCCAGGAGGATACGCAGTATTTT
-	TRBV11-2	many	TRBJ2-3	CASLGGPTDTQYF	TGTGCCAGCCTCGGGGGGCCCACAGATACGCAGTATTTT
-	TRBV11-3	many	TRBJ2-2	CASSLDLQGLNTGELFF	TGTGCCAGCAGCTTAGATCTCCAGGGTTTGAACACCGGGGAGCTGTTTTTT
-	TRBV7-3	many	TRBJ1-1	CASSLGTGNTEAFF	TGTGCCAGCAGCTTGGGGACGGGAAACACTGAAGCTTTCTTT
-	TRBV15	many	TRBJ2-7	CATSRDSLANTYEQYF	TGTGCCACCAGCAGAGATTCACTAGCTAACACCTACGAGCAGTACTTC
TRBD1	TRBV5-1	many	TRBJ1-5	CASSWTGGGQPQHF	TGCGCCAGCAGTTGGACAGGGGGTGGCCAGCCCCAGCATTTT
-	TRBV7-3	many	TRBJ2-1	CASSLTQYNEQFF	TGTGCCAGCAGCCTCACACAGTACAATGAGCAGTTCTTC
-	TRBV29-1	few	TRBJ2-3	CSAGTYTDTQYF	TGCAGCGCCGGGACCTACACAGATACGCAGTATTTT
-	TRBV5-1	-	TRBJ1-3	CASSLEGYGNTIYF	TGCGCCAGCAGCTTGGAGGGGTATGGAAACACCATATATTTT
TRBD1	TRBV12-3/TRBV12-4	-	TRBJ1-2	CASSFWTWTGSGYTF	TGTGCCAGCAGTTTCTGGACCTGGACAGGGTCTGGTTACACCTTC
-	TRBV18	many	TRBJ2-7	CASSEGGSTYEQYF	TGTGCCAGCTCGGAGGGGGGATCAACCTACGAGCAGTACTTC
-	TRBV27	many	TRBJ2-2	CASVPSGPNTGELFF	TGTGCCAGCGTCCCCTCTGGGCCGAACACCGGGGAGCTGTTTTTT
TRBD2	TRBV7-3	many	TRBJ2-1	CASSLRGGSGGNEQFF	TGTGCCAGCAGCTTAAGGGGTGGGAGCGGGGGTAATGAGCAGTTCTTC
TRBD2	TRBV6-2/TRBV6-3	many	TRBJ2-3	CASSKRLAGGREADTQYF	TGTGCCAGCAGTAAACGACTAGCGGGGGGGCGAGAGGCAGATACGCAGTATTTT
TRBD1	TRBV12-3/TRBV12-4	many	TRBJ1-6	CASRHTGTDNSPLHF	TGTGCCAGCAGACACACCGGGACAGATAATTCACCCCTCCACTTT
TRBD1	TRBV20-1	few	TRBJ1-4	CSASTGTGLLMNEELFF	TGCAGTGCTAGTACCGGGACAGGGCTTCTAATGAATGAAGAACTGTTTTTT
TRBD2	TRBV6-1	medium-sized	TRBJ2-1	CASSEASGGANEQFF	TGTGCCAGCAGTGAAGCTAGCGGGGGGGCCAATGAGCAGTTCTTC
-	TRBV4-1	-	TRBJ2-7	CASSQLRDTYEQYF	TGCGCCAGCAGCCAGCTCAGGGACACCTACGAGCAGTACTTC
TRBD1	TRBV3-1	many	TRBJ2-7	CASSLTRRGQGVPYYYEQYF	TGTGCCAGCAGCCTCACCCGTCGGGGACAGGGGGTCCCTTATTACTACGAGCAGTACTTC
TRBD1	TRBV29-1	-	TRBJ2-7	CSVGDRPYEQYF	TGCAGCGTTGGGGACAGACCCTACGAGCAGTACTTC
-	TRBV10-3	many	TRBJ1-1	CAIRAGTWNTEAFF	TGTGCCATCAGAGCCGGGACATGGAACACTGAAGCTTTCTTT
-	TRBV20-1	many	TRBJ2-3	CSAWARGHLF	TGCAGTGCTTGGGCCCGGGGACACCTTTTT
TRBD1	TRBV2	many	TRBJ2-5	CASRAEGAWETQYF	TGTGCCAGCAGGGCCGAGGGGGCCTGGGAGACCCAGTACTTC
-	TRBV19	many	TRBJ1-5	CASSMEGSDGNQPQHF	TGTGCCAGTAGTATGGAAGGTTCGGATGGCAATCAGCCCCAGCATTTT
-	TRBV29-1	many	TRBJ1-1	CSVSLQPNTEAFF	TGCAGCGTTTCTCTACAGCCGAACACTGAAGCTTTCTTT
-	TRBV5-1	many	TRBJ1-1	CASSHLTGNTEAFF	TGCGCCAGCAGCCACCTGACAGGGAACACTGAAGCTTTCTTT
TRBD1	TRBV12-3/TRBV12-4	-	TRBJ2-7	CASSFGTGNFYEQYF	TGTGCCAGCAGTTTCGGGACAGGGAATTTCTACGAGCAGTACTTC
-	TRBV12-3/TRBV12-4	many	TRBJ1-1	CASSLEHSEAFF	TGTGCCAGCAGTTTAGAGCATTCCGAAGCTTTCTTT
TRBD1	TRBV7-2	many	TRBJ1-4	CASSTQGAIGEKLFF	TGTGCCAGCAGCACTCAGGGGGCGATCGGTGAAAAACTGTTTTTT
TRBD1	TRBV29-1	many	TRBJ1-3	CSVGTGGNTIYF	TGCAGCGTAGGGACAGGCGGAAACACCATATATTTT
-	TRBV2	many	TRBJ2-3	CASSGGADTQYF	TGTGCCAGCAGTGGAGGGGCAGATACGCAGTATTTT
TRBD1	TRBV20-1	many	TRBJ2-7	CSARKGTGDEQYF	TGCAGTGCTAGAAAAGGGACAGGGGACGAGCAGTACTTC
-	TRBV20-1	many	TRBJ1-5	CSARDNTGIGNQPQHF	TGCAGTGCTAGGGATAACACTGGGATTGGCAATCAGCCCCAGCATTTT
TRBD2	TRBV18	many	TRBJ2-5	CASSPPTSSQETQYF	TGTGCCAGCTCACCACCGACTAGCTCCCAAGAGACCCAGTACTTC
-	TRBV6-2/TRBV6-3	many	TRBJ1-1	CASSSVENTEAFF	TGTGCCAGCAGTTCCGTTGAGAACACTGAAGCTTTCTTT
TRBD1	TRBV3-1	many	TRBJ2-7	CASSRRDRTGSYEQYF	TGTGCCAGCAGCCGCCGCGACCGGACAGGTTCCTACGAGCAGTACTTC
TRBD1	TRBV14	many	TRBJ1-2	CASSRRDRPLYGYTF	TGTGCCAGCAGCCGGCGGGACAGACCTCTCTATGGCTACACCTTC
TRBD2	TRBV29-1	many	TRBJ2-1	CSVDDFVGGYNEQFF	TGCAGCGTTGACGATTTTGTGGGAGGGTACAATGAGCAGTTCTTC
TRBD1	TRBV7-9	many	TRBJ1-4	CASSQTGAGEKLFF	TGTGCCAGCAGCCAGACAGGGGCTGGGGAAAAACTGTTTTTT